Listed here are 32 T cell receptor beta chains from one sample, sequenced in a study of T cell responses to AZD1222 COVID-19 vaccine. Profiling relied on immunoSEQ multiplex PCR, and the TCRdb table lists in-frame clones only, not all of them. This sample has 110,000 to 150,000 clones; about 90% occur once, and the top ten carry more than 2.5%. The sequencing used peripheral blood, collected on day 0 of AZD1222 vaccination. These receptor sequences come from an adult in good health.

The V gene is TRBV7-2, the J gene TRBJ1-1; D is uncertain. This CDR3 contains 13 residues. The V gene lost 8 bases and the J gene lost 1 base, with 11 bases spanning the gap. CDR1 and CDR2 (germline): SGHTA, FQGNSA. In DNA form, the CDR3 reads TGTGCCAGCTCAAAAGGTCCGAACACTGAAGCTTTCTTT. It translates to CASSKGPNTEAFF.

This chain uses TRBV25-1 with TRBJ1-2; 10 bases fit TRBD1. The CDR3 has 15 residues. V trimming: 6 bases; J trimming: 7 bases; junction bases outside the gene matches: 11. Germline CDR1 reads MGHDK; CDR2 reads SYGVNS. The chain's CDR3 is CASSAHGTGEGGYTF. The CDR3 DNA follows: TGTGCCAGCAGCGCTCACGGGACAGGGGAGGGTGGCTACACCTTC.

The chain joins TRBV4-3 to TRBJ1-1; D possibly corresponds to TRBD1 (5 bases). Trimming removed 0 bases from V and 2 bases from J, with 13 bases in between. Germline V gene lookup returns CDR1 LGHNA and CDR2 YSLEER. The CDR3 totals 16 residues. The CDR3 bases are TGCGCCAGCAGCCAAGATGTTAGACAGAGAAACACTGAAGCTTTCTTT. The encoded protein is CASSQDVRQRNTEAFF.

This clone has only one observation. This chain joins TRBV2 and TRBJ1-6; 7 bases agree with TRBD1. Germline lookup yields CDR1 SNHLY and CDR2 FYNNEI. Trimming at V came to 2 bases and at J to 4 bases, leaving 5 bases not matched to a gene. This CDR3 is 16 amino acids long. CDR3 coding DNA: TGTGCCAGCAGTGAAATAGGGGGCGGTTATAATTCACCCCTCCACTTT. Translated: CASSEIGGGYNSPLHF.

V gene TRBV11-2 combines with J gene TRBJ2-7; maybe TRBD2 (6 bases). The V and J ends lost 3 bases and 5 bases respectively, with 14 bases between them. Germline lookup yields CDR1 SGHAT and CDR2 FQNNGV. This CDR3 contains 14 residues. The CDR3 here is CASSFAGPWDEQYF. The CDR3 nucleotides read TGTGCCAGCAGCTTCGCGGGACCCTGGGACGAGCAGTACTTC. Supplemented by reference TRBV11-2 and TRBJ2-7, the full variable domain reads EAGVAQSPRYKIIEKRQSVAFWCNPISGHATLYWYQQILGQGPKLLIQFQNNGVVDDSQLPKDRFSAERLKGVDSTLKIQPAKLEDSAVYLCASSFAGPWDEQYFGPGTRLTVT.

The V gene is TRBV7-8, the J gene TRBJ2-3; D ambiguous. V lost 6 bases to trimming and J lost 2 bases, with 12 bases between them. The CDR3 extends over 14 amino acids. CDR1 is SGHVS and CDR2 is FQNEAQ in the germline V gene. DNA for the CDR3: TGTGCCAGCAGGGGTACTCCTAACACAGATACGCAGTATTTT. Protein sequence: CASRGTPNTDTQYF.

This clone has a single count. The chain couples TRBV19 to TRBJ1-2; TRBD1 matches 7 bases. The V gene's germline CDR1 is LNHDA and CDR2 SQIVND (reference sequence). This CDR3 is built from 18 residues. J was trimmed by 3 bases and V by 3 bases; bases with no gene match: 16. The CDR3 DNA is TGTGCCAGTAGTATGGCGCCCCTCGACAGGGTTGATGACTATGGCTACACCTTC. Protein sequence: CASSMAPLDRVDDYGYTF.

This sequence joins TRBV29-1 and TRBJ2-7; TRBD2 aligns across 11 bases. The CDR3 loop spans 16 amino acids. Germline CDR1 and CDR2: SQVTM and ANQGSEA. The ends lost 1 base at V and 1 base at J; junction bases unmatched: 6. In nucleotides, the CDR3 is TGCAGCGTTGAAGGTCCCCTAGCGGGGGGTTCCTACGAGCAGTACTTC. As protein: CSVEGPLAGGSYEQYF.

CDR3 coding DNA: TGTGCCACCAGTGAATCGGATCTGAACACCGGGGAGCTGTTTTTT. Its protein is CATSESDLNTGELFF. The gene calls are TRBV24-1 and TRBJ2-2; D is unclear. The CDR3 spans 15 residues. Trimming removed 4 bases from V and 1 base from J, with 9 bases in between. CDR1 is KGHDR, CDR2 SFDVKD, per germline.

Only one count was recorded for this clone. The rearrangement joins TRBV6-6 to TRBJ1-6; TRBD1 matches at 8 bases. The V and J ends lost 6 bases and 6 bases, in that order; junction bases with no gene match: 7. Germline CDR1 is MNHNY and CDR2 is SVGAGI (reference sequence). This CDR3 is 15 amino acids long. CDR3 loop: CASSARTGSNSPLHF. CDR3 nucleotide sequence: TGTGCCAGCAGCGCGCGGACAGGGAGTAATTCACCCCTCCACTTT.

V and J are TRBV6-2 or TRBV6-3 and TRBJ2-1; 7 bases are shared with TRBD2. V lost 5 bases and J lost 4; bases outside the gene matches: 8. CDR1 is MNHEY and CDR2 is SVGEGT in the germline V gene. The CDR3 totals 15 residues. CDR3 bases: TGTGCCAGCAGTCGGCAGGCTAGCGGATACAATGAGCAGTTCTTC. Its translation: CASSRQASGYNEQFF.

V usage is TRBV12-3 or TRBV12-4 and J usage is TRBJ1-4; D is perhaps TRBD1 (6 bases). CDR3 length equals 13 residues. V gave up 5 bases and J gave up 9 bases, with 13 bases separating them. CDR3 protein: CASSTGGPQKLFF. The CDR3 nucleotides are TGTGCCAGCAGTACGGGGGGGCCCCAAAAACTGTTTTTT.

The chain links TRBV2 to TRBJ1-4, with D possibly being TRBD1 (5 bases). Trimming removed 1 base at V and 8 bases at J, with 14 bases between. The CDR3 loop spans 15 amino acids. CDR1 and CDR2 from the germline V gene are SNHLY and FYNNEI. As DNA, the CDR3 is TGTGCCAGCAGTGAAGTAGGGGCCCCGGGAGAAAAACTGTTTTTT. Its protein product is CASSEVGAPGEKLFF.

The V and J genes are TRBV10-3 and TRBJ2-3; the D gene is possibly TRBD2 (6 bases). Germline CDR1 is ENHRY and CDR2 is SYGVKD. The CDR3 spans 15 residues. V shed 2 bases and J shed 4 bases, with 13 bases lying between them. As DNA, the CDR3 is TGTGCCATCAGTGAGGCGGGGCCGGGGGCAGATACGCAGTATTTT. It translates to CAISEAGPGADTQYF.

CDR3 bases: TGTGCCAGCTCACCCCGCCGGGGGGAACGGAACATTCAGTACTTC. Amino acids: CASSPRRGERNIQYF. The chain recombines TRBV18 with TRBJ2-4, with 7 bases identical to TRBD2. The junction had 9 bases not matched to a gene; V was cut back by 3 bases and J by 7 bases. Per the germline V gene, CDR1 is KGHSH and CDR2 is LQKENI. The CDR3 extends over 15 amino acids.

V is TRBV5-1 and J is TRBJ1-1; D is possibly TRBD1 (6 bases). Germline CDR1 and CDR2: SGHRS and YFSETQ. The CDR3 loop spans 15 amino acids. The V end was cut by 0 bases, the J end by 5 bases, with 14 bases between. Here the CDR3 DNA reads TGCGCCAGCAGCTTGGACCCGGGGGCGCGGACTGAAGCTTTCTTT. It yields the protein CASSLDPGARTEAFF.

The chain uses TRBV7-2 and TRBJ2-7; 13 bases are a match to TRBD2. V dropped 6 bases and J dropped 2; count of bases not matched to a gene: 4. The CDR3 length is 15 residues. Germline-derived CDR1 and CDR2 are SGHTA and FQGNSA. DNA for the CDR3: TGTGCCAGCAGGATGGGACTAGCGGGAACCTACGAGCAGTACTTC. As protein: CASRMGLAGTYEQYF.

The chain links TRBV18 to TRBJ1-1; D call uncertain. CDR1 and CDR2 (germline): KGHSH, LQKENI. V was shortened by 6 bases and J by 5 bases, with 10 bases between the two germline ends. The CDR3 totals 12 residues. CDR3 in DNA: TGTGCCAGCTCCCCAGAAGGAACTGAAGCTTTCTTT. It yields the protein CASSPEGTEAFF.

V gene TRBV18 combines with J gene TRBJ2-1, with 13 bases fitting TRBD2. Losses at the gene ends were 3 bases for V and 8 bases for J; bases not matched to a gene: 4. The CDR3 covers 15 residues. The germline V gene has CDR1 KGHSH and CDR2 LQKENI. The CDR3 bases are TGTGCCAGCTCACCGGGACTAGCGGGGTTAGATGAGCAGTTCTTC. This sequence encodes CASSPGLAGLDEQFF.

The chain recombines TRBV7-9 with TRBJ2-1; D unresolved. V lost 4 bases to trimming and J lost 0 bases, with 7 bases between them. The CDR3 consists of 14 residues. Germline V CDR1 and CDR2: SEHNR, FQNEAQ (reference sequence). CDR3 sequence: CASSSRFSYNEQFF. The CDR3 DNA reads as TGTGCCAGCAGCTCGAGGTTCTCCTACAATGAGCAGTTCTTC. The whole variable domain, remainder taken from reference TRBV7-9 and TRBJ2-1, is DTGVSQNPRHKITKRGQNVTFRCDPISEHNRLYWYRQTLGQGPEFLTYFQNEAQLEKSRLLSDRFSAERPKGSFSTLEIQRTEQGDSAMYLCASSSRFSYNEQFFGPGTRLTVL.

The rearrangement uses TRBV4-1 and TRBJ2-4, with no clear D. CDR1 MGHRA and CDR2 YSYEKL come from the germline V gene. The CDR3 spans 15 residues. Deletions cut 3 bases from V and 3 bases from J, with 12 bases between. The CDR3 nucleotides are TGCGCCAGCAGCCAGATATGGACGGACAAAAACATTCAGTACTTC. It yields the protein CASSQIWTDKNIQYF.

Written as DNA, the CDR3 is TGCAGCGTTGCCCCAGGGGGCTCCTACAATGAGCAGTTCTTC. It is translated as CSVAPGGSYNEQFF. V is TRBV29-1 and J is TRBJ2-1, with 7 bases identical to TRBD1. V lost 4 bases to trimming and J lost 0 bases; unmatched junction nucleotides: 3. This CDR3 has 14 residues. Germline lookup yields CDR1 SQVTM and CDR2 ANQGSEA.

The count of this clone is one. This chain connects TRBV11-2 to TRBJ2-7; D not certain. Germline V lookup: CDR1 SGHAT, CDR2 FQNNGV. V lost 5 bases, J lost 4 bases, and 12 bases lay in between. This CDR3 is built from 13 residues. CDR3 amino acids: CASSTTGQYEQYF. The CDR3 region has the DNA TGTGCCAGCAGCACCACCGGGCAATACGAGCAGTACTTC.

CDR3 sequence reads: CASSPTRPNEQFF. The CDR3 DNA sequence: TGTGCCAGCAGCCCTACTAGGCCCAATGAGCAGTTCTTC. The chain couples TRBV4-2 to TRBJ2-1; possible D gene TRBD2, 5 bases. Trimming pared 4 bases from V and 6 bases from J, leaving 10 bases between. Germline values: CDR1 LGHNA, CDR2 YNFKEQ. The CDR3 spans 13 residues.

The chain uses TRBV4-3 and TRBJ2-3; no clear D. V lost 3 bases and J lost 4, with 5 bases in between. The CDR3 runs to 12 residues. Germline V gene sequence: CDR1 LGHNA, CDR2 YSLEER. For the CDR3, the DNA is TGCGCCAGCAGCCACTTCTCAGATACGCAGTATTTT. Translation gives CASSHFSDTQYF.

This clone was detected a few times. This chain links TRBV7-9 with TRBJ1-2; D gene unclear. In germline, CDR1 is SEHNR, CDR2 FQNEAQ (reference sequence). With 4 bases removed from V and 7 bases from J, the gap between germline ends came to 13 bases. The length of the CDR3 is 13 residues. CDR3 bases: TGTGCCAGCAGCTCTATCCGGTCCCCTGGCTACACCTTC. This translates into CASSSIRSPGYTF.

The chain links TRBV7-8 to TRBJ1-1; D not resolved. CDR3 length equals 14 residues. Germline assignment: CDR1 SGHVS and CDR2 FQNEAQ. V lost 1 base and J 3 bases, leaving 9 bases between the germline ends. CDR3 coding DNA: TGTGCCAGCAGCTTAGGCCTTTTGGACACTGAAGCTTTCTTT. This encodes CASSLGLLDTEAFF.

The rearrangement uses TRBV10-3 and TRBJ1-1; D might be TRBD1 (5 bases). V was trimmed by 2 bases and J by 1 base, leaving 8 bases between them. This CDR3 has 14 residues. The germline V gene has CDR1 ENHRY and CDR2 SYGVKD. CDR3 in DNA: TGTGCCATCAGTGAGCAGGGCCCGAACACTGAAGCTTTCTTT. Translated, it gives CAISEQGPNTEAFF.

J is TRBJ1-2 and V is TRBV5-4; the D is unclear. CDR1 and CDR2 (germline): SGHNT, YYREEE (reference sequence). CDR3 length: 15 residues. Trimming pared 0 bases from V and 4 bases from J, leaving 13 bases between. DNA of the CDR3: TGTGCCAGCAGCTTGGATTGGCGGGCACTCTATGGCTACACCTTC. The encoded protein is CASSLDWRALYGYTF.

The chain has TRBV9 and TRBJ1-2; 11 bases are shared with TRBD1. V was clipped by 4 bases and J by 8 bases; unmatched bases: 13. Germline V gene data show CDR1 as SGDLS and CDR2 as YYNGEE. The CDR3 consists of 16 residues. The chain's CDR3 is CASSPWTGGAFTGYTF. The CDR3 region has the DNA TGTGCCAGCAGCCCCTGGACAGGGGGCGCGTTTACCGGCTACACCTTC.

The chain uses TRBV28 and TRBJ1-4; D gene ambiguous. Trimming took off 2 bases at V and 5 bases at J, with 6 bases between the two ends. CDR1 MDHEN and CDR2 SYDVKM come from the germline V gene. The CDR3 has 13 amino acids. The CDR3 bases are TGTGCCAGCAGTTTACTGAGGAATGAAAAACTGTTTTTT. Its protein is CASSLLRNEKLFF. Full variable domain (remainder filled in from reference TRBV28 and TRBJ1-4): DVKVTQSSRYLVKRTGEKVFLECVQDMDHENMFWYRQDPGLGLRLIYFSYDVKMKEKGDIPEGYSVSREKKERFSLILESASTNQTSMYLCASSLLRNEKLFFGSGTQLSVL.

The chain links TRBV4-1 to TRBJ2-3; TRBD2 agrees at 9 bases. This CDR3 has 17 amino acids. V was clipped by 1 base and J by 5 bases; unmatched bases: 10. CDR1 and CDR2 from the germline V gene are MGHRA and YSYEKL. The DNA of the CDR3 is TGCGCCAGCAGCCAAGGAATAGGCGGGGGGGCGAGAGATACGCAGTATTTT. It translates to CASSQGIGGGARDTQYF.